This T cell receptor beta chain comes out of a study of blood T cell repertoires in COVID-19. Overall study context: Acute-phase and convalescent COVID-19 samples originated in the United States, Italy and Spain.

The assay was immunoSEQ multiplex PCR, and TCRdb's table has in-frame clones only and misses some. The sample yields approximately 250,000 clones, 84% seen once. Trimming took 6 bases from V and 2 from J; bases not matched to a gene: 4. The germline gives CDR1 MNHEY, CDR2 SVGAGI. The CDR3 consists of 14 residues. The chain employs TRBV6-5 and TRBJ1-5; 7 bases align to TRBD1. The sequenced sample consisted of peripheral blood. The TCR sequence derives from a man between 45 and 60 years old with acute or convalescent COVID-19. DNA of the CDR3: TGTGCCAGCAGGGTGGGGACAGGCAATCAGCCCCAGCATTTT. It yields the protein CASRVGTGNQPQHF.